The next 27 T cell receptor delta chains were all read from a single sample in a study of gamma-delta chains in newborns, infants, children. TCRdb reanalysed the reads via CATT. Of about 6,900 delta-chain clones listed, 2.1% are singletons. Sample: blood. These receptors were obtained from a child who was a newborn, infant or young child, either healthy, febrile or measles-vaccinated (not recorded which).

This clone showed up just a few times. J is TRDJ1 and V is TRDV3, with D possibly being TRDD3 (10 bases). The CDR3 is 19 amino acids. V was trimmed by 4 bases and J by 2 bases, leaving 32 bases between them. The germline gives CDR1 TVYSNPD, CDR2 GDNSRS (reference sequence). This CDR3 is CASRPSYDLGDKKTDKLIF. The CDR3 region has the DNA TGTGCCTCCCGGCCTTCCTACGATCTGGGGGATAAGAAAACCGATAAACTCATCTTT. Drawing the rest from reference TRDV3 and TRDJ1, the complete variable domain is CDKVTQSSPDQTVASGSEVVLLCTYDTVYSNPDLFWYRIRPDYSFQFVFYGDNSRSEGADFTQGRFSVKHILTQKAFHLVISPVRTEDSATYYCASRPSYDLGDKKTDKLIFGKGTRVTVEP.

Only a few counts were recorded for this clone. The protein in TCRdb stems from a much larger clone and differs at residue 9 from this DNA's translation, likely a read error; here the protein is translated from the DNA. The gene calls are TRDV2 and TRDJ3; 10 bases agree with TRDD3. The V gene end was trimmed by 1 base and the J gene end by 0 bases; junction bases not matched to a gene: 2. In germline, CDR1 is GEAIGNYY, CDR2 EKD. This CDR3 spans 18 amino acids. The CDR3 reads CACDTGGYNSWDTRQMFF. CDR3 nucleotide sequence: TGTGCCTGTGACACTGGGGGATACAACTCCTGGGACACCCGACAGATGTTTTTC.

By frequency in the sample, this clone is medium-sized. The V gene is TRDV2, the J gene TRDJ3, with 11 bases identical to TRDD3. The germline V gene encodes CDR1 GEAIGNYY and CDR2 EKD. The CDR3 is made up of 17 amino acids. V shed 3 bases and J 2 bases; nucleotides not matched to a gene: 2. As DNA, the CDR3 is TGTGCCTGTGACGTACTGGGGGATACCTGGGACACCCGACAGATGTTTTTC. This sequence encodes CACDVLGDTWDTRQMFF.

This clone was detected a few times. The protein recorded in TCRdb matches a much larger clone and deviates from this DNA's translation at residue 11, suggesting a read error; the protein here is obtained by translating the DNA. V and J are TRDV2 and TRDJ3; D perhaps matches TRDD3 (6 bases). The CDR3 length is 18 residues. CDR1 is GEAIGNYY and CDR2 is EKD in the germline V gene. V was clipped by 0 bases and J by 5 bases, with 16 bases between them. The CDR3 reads CACDTSWGRTRDTRQMFF. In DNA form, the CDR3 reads TGTGCCTGTGACACCAGCTGGGGAAGGACCCGGGACACCCGACAGATGTTTTTC.

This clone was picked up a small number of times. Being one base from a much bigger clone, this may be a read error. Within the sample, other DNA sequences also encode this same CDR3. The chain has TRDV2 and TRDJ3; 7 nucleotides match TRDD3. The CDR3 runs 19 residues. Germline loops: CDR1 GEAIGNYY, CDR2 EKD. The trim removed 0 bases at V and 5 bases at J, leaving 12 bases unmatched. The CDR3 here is CACDTAGGYADGDTRQMFF. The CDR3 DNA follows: TGTGCCTGTGACACCGCTGGGGGGTACGCGGACGGGGACACCCGACAGATGTTTTTC.

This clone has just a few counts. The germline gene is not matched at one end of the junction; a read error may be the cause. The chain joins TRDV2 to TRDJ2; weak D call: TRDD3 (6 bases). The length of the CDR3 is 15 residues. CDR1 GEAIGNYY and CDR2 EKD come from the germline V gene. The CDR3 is CACDTGDALTAHLFF. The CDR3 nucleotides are TGTGCCTGTGACACCGGGGATGCTTTGACAGCACACCTCTTCTTT.

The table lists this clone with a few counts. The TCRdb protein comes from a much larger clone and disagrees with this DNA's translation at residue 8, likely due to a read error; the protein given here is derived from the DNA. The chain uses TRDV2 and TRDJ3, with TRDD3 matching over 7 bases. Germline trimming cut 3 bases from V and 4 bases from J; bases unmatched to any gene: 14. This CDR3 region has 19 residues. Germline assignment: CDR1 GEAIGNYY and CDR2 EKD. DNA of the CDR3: TGTGCCTGTGACTTCACTGGGGAATACCGTTTGTGGGACACCCGACAGATGTTTTTC. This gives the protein CACDFTGEYRLWDTRQMFF.

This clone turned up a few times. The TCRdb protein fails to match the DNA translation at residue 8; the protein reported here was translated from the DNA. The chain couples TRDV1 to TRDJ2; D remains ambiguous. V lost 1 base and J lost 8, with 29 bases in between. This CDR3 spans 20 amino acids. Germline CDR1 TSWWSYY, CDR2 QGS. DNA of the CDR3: TGTGCTCTTGGGGAACAAGGGGCTACGCCCGGGAGATTGAGACCGGCACAACTCTTCTTT. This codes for CALGEQGATPGRLRPAQLFF.

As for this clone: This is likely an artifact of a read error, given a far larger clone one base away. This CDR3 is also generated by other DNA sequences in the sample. The CDR3 is CACDVLGDMTAQLFF. The CDR3 nucleotides are TGTGCCTGCGACGTACTGGGGGATATGACAGCACAACTCTTCTTT. The chain is built from TRDV2 and TRDJ2, with 11 bases aligning to TRDD3. CDR1 GEAIGNYY and CDR2 EKD come from the germline V gene. The CDR3 spans 15 residues. Trimming cost V 7 bases and J 3 bases; bases outside gene matches: 6.

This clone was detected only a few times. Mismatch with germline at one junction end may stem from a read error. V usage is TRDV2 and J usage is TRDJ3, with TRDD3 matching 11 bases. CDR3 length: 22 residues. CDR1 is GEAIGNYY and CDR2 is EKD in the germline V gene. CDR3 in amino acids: CACDTVLSTGGYPSWGTRQMFF. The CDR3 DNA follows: TGTGCCTGTGACACCGTGCTAAGTACTGGGGGATATCCCTCCTGGGGCACCCGACAGATGTTCTTC.

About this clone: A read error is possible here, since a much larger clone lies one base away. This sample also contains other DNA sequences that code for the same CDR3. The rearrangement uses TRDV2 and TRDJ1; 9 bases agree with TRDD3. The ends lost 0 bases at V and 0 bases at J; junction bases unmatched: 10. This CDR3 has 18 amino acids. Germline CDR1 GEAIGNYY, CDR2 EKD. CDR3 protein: CACDTGTGGYRDTDKLIF. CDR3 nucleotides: TGTGCCTGTGACACCGGTACCGGGGGATACCGGGACACCGATAAACTCATCTTT.

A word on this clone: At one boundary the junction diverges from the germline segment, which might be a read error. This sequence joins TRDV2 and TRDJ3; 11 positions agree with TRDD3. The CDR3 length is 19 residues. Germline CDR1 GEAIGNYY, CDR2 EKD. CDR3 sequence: CACDTVGDTSSWGTRQMFF. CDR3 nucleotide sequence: TGTGCCTGTGACACCGTGGGGGATACGAGCTCCTGGGGCACCCGACAGATGTTTTTC.

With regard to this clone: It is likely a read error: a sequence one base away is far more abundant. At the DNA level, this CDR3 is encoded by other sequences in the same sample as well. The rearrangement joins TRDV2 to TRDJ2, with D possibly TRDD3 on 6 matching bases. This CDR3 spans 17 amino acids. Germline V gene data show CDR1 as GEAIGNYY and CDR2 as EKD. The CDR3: CACDTVGGHALTAQLFF. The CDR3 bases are TGTGCCTGCGACACGGTGGGGGGACACGCTTTGACAGCACAACTCTTCTTT.

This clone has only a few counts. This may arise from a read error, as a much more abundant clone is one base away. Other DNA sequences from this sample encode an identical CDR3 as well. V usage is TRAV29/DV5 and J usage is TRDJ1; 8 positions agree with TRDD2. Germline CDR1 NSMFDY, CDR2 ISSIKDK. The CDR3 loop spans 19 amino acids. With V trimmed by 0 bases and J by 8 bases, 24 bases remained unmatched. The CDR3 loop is CAASASYPRGLGNPQKLIF. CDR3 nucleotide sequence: TGTGCAGCAAGCGCTTCCTACCCCCGGGGGTTGGGCAACCCCCAGAAACTCATCTTT.

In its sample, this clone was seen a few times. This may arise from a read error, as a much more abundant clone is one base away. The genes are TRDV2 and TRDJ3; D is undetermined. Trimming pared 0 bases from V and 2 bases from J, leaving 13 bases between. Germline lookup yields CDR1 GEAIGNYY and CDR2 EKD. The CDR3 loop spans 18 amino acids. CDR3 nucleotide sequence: TGTGCCTGTGACACCGGAGGTAACCGAACCTGGGACACCCGACAGATGTTTTTC. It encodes CACDTGGNRTWDTRQMFF.

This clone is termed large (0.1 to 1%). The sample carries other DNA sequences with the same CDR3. The CDR3 here is CACDTLLGDTSWDTRQMFF. CDR3 coding DNA: TGTGCCTGTGACACCCTACTGGGGGATACCTCCTGGGACACCCGACAGATGTTTTTC. This rearrangement joins TRDV2 to TRDJ3; the match to TRDD3 covers 12 bases. Germline CDR1 and CDR2: GEAIGNYY and EKD. The CDR3 contains 19 residues. V trimming: 0 bases; J trimming: 0 bases; junction bases outside the gene matches: 2.

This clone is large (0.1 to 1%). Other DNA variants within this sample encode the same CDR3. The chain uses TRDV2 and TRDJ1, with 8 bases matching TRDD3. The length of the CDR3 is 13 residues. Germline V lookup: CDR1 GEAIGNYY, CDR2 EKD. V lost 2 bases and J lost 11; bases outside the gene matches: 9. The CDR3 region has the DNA TGTGCCTGTGACAAGGCGTACTGGGGATACCTCATCTTT. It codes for CACDKAYWGYLIF.

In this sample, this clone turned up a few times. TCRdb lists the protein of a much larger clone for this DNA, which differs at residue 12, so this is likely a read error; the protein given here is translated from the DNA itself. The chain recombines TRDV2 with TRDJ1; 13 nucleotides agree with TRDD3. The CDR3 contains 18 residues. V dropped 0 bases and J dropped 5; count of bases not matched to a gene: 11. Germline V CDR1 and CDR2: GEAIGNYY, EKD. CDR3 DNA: TGTGCCTGTGACACCGGAAACACTGGGGGATACGTAGCGGATAAACTCATCTTT. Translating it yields CACDTGNTGGYVADKLIF.

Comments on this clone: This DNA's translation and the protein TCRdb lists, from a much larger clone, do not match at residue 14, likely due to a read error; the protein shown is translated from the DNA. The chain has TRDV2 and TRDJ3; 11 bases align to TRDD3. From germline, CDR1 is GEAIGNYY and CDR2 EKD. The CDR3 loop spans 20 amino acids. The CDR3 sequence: CACDTVLGDMSSWYTRQMFF. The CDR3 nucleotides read TGTGCCTGTGACACTGTACTGGGGGATATGAGCTCCTGGTACACCCGACAGATGTTTTTC.

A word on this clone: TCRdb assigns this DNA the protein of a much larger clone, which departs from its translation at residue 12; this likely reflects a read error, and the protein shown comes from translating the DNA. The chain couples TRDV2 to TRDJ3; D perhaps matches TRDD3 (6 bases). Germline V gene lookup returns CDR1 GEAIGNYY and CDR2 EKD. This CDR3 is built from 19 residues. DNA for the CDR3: TGTGCCTGTGACACCGGTTGGGATATGGGCTCCCGGGACACCCGACAGATGTTTTTC. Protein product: CACDTGWDMGSRDTRQMFF.

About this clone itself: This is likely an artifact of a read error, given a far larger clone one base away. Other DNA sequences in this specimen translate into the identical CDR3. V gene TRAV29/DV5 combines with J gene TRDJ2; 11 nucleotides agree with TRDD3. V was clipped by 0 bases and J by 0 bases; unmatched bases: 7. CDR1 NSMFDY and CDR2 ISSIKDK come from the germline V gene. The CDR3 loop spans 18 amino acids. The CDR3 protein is CAASVVRGGYALTAQLFF. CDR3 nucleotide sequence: TGTGCAGCAAGCGTAGTACGTGGGGGATACGCTTTGACAGCACAACTCTTCTTT.

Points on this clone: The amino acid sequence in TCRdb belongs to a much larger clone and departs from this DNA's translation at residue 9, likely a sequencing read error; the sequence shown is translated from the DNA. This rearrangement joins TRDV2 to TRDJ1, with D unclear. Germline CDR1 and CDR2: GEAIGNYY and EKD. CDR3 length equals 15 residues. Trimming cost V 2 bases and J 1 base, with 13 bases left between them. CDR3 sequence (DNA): TGTGCCTGTGACAAAAAAAGGAAGTTCACCGATAAACTCATCTTT. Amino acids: CACDKKRKFTDKLIF.

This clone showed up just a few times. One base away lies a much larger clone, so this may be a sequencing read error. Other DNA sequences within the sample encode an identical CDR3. CDR3: CACDTVGIPDTDKLIF. The CDR3 DNA follows: TGTGCCTGTGACACCGTGGGGATTCCTGACACCGATAAACTCATCTTT. This chain links TRDV2 with TRDJ1, with D possibly TRDD3 on 6 matching bases. CDR3 length: 16 amino acids. Per the germline V gene, CDR1 is GEAIGNYY and CDR2 is EKD. The V end was cut by 0 bases, the J end by 0 bases, with 13 bases between.

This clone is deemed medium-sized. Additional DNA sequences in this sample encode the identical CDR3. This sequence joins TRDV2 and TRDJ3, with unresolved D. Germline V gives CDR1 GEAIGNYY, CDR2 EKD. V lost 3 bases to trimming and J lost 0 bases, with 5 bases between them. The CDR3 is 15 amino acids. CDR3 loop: CACDYASWDTRQMFF. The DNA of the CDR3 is TGTGCCTGTGACTACGCCTCCTGGGACACCCGACAGATGTTTTTC.

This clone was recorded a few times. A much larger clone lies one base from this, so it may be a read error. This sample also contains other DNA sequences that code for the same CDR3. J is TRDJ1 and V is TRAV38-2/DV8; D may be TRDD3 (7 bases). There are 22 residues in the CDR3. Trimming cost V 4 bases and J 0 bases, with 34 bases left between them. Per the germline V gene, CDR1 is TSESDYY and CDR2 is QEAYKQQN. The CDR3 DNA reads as TGTGCTTATAGGGGTCCCTTCCACTGGGGACCGACCCGTAGGTTGTACACCGATAAACTCATCTTT. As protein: CAYRGPFHWGPTRRLYTDKLIF.

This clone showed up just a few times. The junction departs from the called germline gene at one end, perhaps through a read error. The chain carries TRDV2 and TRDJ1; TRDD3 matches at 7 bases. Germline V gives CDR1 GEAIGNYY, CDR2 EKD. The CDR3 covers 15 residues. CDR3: CACDTGGSGNDNLIF. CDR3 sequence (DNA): TGTGCCTGTGACACGGGGGGATCCGGGAACGATAACCTCATCTTT.

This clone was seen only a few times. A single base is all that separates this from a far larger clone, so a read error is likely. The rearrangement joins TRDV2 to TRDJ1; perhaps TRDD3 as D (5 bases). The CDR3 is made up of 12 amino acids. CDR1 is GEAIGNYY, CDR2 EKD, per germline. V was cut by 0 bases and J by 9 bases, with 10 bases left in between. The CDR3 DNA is TGTGCCTGTGACACCGGGATGCGGGAACTCATCTTT. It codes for CACDTGMRELIF.